This T cell receptor (beta chain) was captured in a study of T cell changes during pregnancy in multiple sclerosis. The data were produced by immunoSEQ multiplex PCR, yet TCRdb's version contains in-frame clones alone and is incomplete. The sample yields roughly 60,000 clones, roughly 92% seen once. Germline lookup yields CDR1 SNHLY and CDR2 FYNNEI. CDR3 length equals 12 residues. V shed 8 bases, J shed 13 bases, and the junction held 12 bases outside the gene matches. V usage is TRBV2 and J usage is TRBJ1-1; 8 bases are shared with TRBD1. The clonotype was recovered from a female donor with multiple sclerosis, enrolled in a pregnancy study. The material sequenced was peripheral blood, taken in the second trimester of pregnancy. The CDR3 nucleotides are TGTGCCAGCGAGTCGGACAGGGTGGATGGTTTCTTT. Its protein product is CASESDRVDGFF.